Below, 30 T cell receptor beta chains from the same sample are listed, as sequenced in a study of response to subunit inactivated influenza vaccine. TCRdb reprocessed the RT-PCR reads via MiXCR and lists one record per CDR3 protein. Of about 520,000 distinct CDR3 sequences listed, approximately 10% are singletons. The starting material was PBMCs from blood, obtained 35 to 45 days after vaccination. The receptors were sampled from a man aged 50 to 60 who received an inactivated influenza vaccine.

This clonotype occurred many times. The chain is built from TRBV29-1 and TRBJ1-2; 8 nucleotides agree with TRBD1. The V and J ends lost 5 bases and 7 bases, in that order; junction bases with no gene match: 12. The CDR3 has 14 residues. Germline V gives CDR1 SQVTM, CDR2 ANQGSEA. The CDR3 reads CSVWGGGQGSGYTF. DNA for the CDR3: TGCAGCGTTTGGGGAGGAGGACAGGGCAGTGGCTACACCTTC.

There are a few counts of this clonotype. The V and J genes are TRBV29-1 and TRBJ2-7; D ambiguous. The CDR3 has 13 amino acids. The V gene's germline CDR1 is SQVTM and CDR2 ANQGSEA. The V gene lost 1 base and the J gene lost 4 bases, with 11 bases spanning the gap. CDR3 sequence reads: CSVEGGGRYEQYF. The DNA of the CDR3 is TGCAGCGTTGAAGGAGGCGGCAGGTACGAGCAGTACTTC.

This clonotype appeared many times. V and J are TRBV20-1 and TRBJ2-3; D not certain. V lost 0 bases, J lost 4 bases, and 8 bases lay in between. The CDR3 covers 13 residues. Germline V lookup: CDR1 DFQATT, CDR2 SNEGSKA (reference sequence). CDR3 coding DNA: TGCAGTGCTAGAGAAAGGAAGGCAGATACGCAGTATTTT. Its protein product is CSARERKADTQYF.

This clonotype was counted a few times. CDR3 loop: CASSYPETYEQYF. CDR3 DNA sequence: TGTGCCAGCAGTTACCCAGAGACGTACGAGCAGTACTTC. The chain carries TRBV6-2 or TRBV6-3 and TRBJ2-7; D is unresolved. Germline assignment: CDR1 MNHEY and CDR2 SVGEGT. Trimming took off 2 bases at V and 4 bases at J, with 9 bases between the two ends. The CDR3 is 13 residues long.

This clonotype has only a few counts. The chain recombines TRBV7-6 with TRBJ2-5; 11 bases fit TRBD2. The CDR3 consists of 17 residues. J lost 2 bases, V lost 1 base, and 6 bases had no gene match. The germline gives CDR1 SGHVS, CDR2 FNYEAQ. CDR3 loop: CASSLELAGGTQETQYF. In DNA form, the CDR3 reads TGTGCCAGCAGCTTAGAATTAGCGGGAGGGACACAAGAGACCCAGTACTTC.

This clonotype has only a few counts. The rearrangement joins TRBV14 to TRBJ2-3; no firm D call. The CDR3 loop spans 13 amino acids. Germline V CDR1 and CDR2: SGHDN, FVKESK. V lost 2 bases, J lost 8 bases, and 11 bases lay in between. CDR3 nucleotide sequence: TGTGCCAGCAGCCAAAATTTTGAGGCTACGCAGTATTTT. Residues: CASSQNFEATQYF.

This clonotype was seen a handful of times. This chain joins TRBV6-2 or TRBV6-3 and TRBJ1-5, with 8 bases aligning to TRBD1. J gave up 9 bases and V 6 bases, and 10 bases lay outside the gene matches. The CDR3 length is 14 residues. Germline V gene sequence: CDR1 MNHEY, CDR2 SVGEGT. Here the CDR3 reads CASRSDRGIRPQHF. The CDR3, as DNA: TGTGCCAGCAGATCTGACAGGGGTATACGGCCCCAGCATTTT.

The V call is TRBV28, the J call TRBJ2-2; a weak D match, TRBD1 (6 bases). The CDR3 loop spans 13 amino acids. Germline CDR1 and CDR2: MDHEN and SYDVKM. V was clipped by 11 bases and J by 1 base, with 11 bases between them. CDR3 sequence (DNA): TGTGCCGCGGCGGACAGGAACACCGGGGAGCTGTTTTTT. This encodes CAAADRNTGELFF.

This clonotype turned up a few times. The chain combines TRBV15 with TRBJ2-1; 10 bases are a match to TRBD2. Germline assignment: CDR1 LNHNV and CDR2 YYDKDF (reference sequence). The CDR3 contains 17 residues. V was pared by 5 bases and J by 0 bases, with 7 bases of the junction left unmatched. CDR3 nucleotides: TGTGCCACCAGCCCCAGGACTAGCGGCCTCTCCTACAATGAGCAGTTCTTC. It specifies CATSPRTSGLSYNEQFF.

The chain carries TRBV6-2 or TRBV6-3 and TRBJ2-7; D gene unclear. The germline V and J ends were trimmed by 2 bases and 4 bases, with 9 bases remaining between them. Germline assignment: CDR1 MNHEY and CDR2 SVGEGT. This CDR3 has 13 amino acids. CDR3 in amino acids: CASSYTSWYEQYF. The CDR3 DNA sequence: TGTGCCAGCAGTTACACAAGTTGGTACGAGCAGTACTTC.

The V gene is TRBV15, the J gene TRBJ2-1; TRBD2 matches 8 bases. This CDR3 has 16 residues. CDR1 and CDR2 (germline): LNHNV, YYDKDF (reference sequence). With V trimmed by 1 base and J by 2 bases, 4 bases remained unmatched. CDR3 nucleotides: TGTGCCACCAGCAGAGGACTAGCGTCGACCTACAATGAGCAGTTCTTC. Its translation: CATSRGLASTYNEQFF.

At least ten counts were recorded for this clonotype. The V call is TRBV20-1, the J call TRBJ2-4; 7 bases are shared with TRBD1. The CDR3 is 16 amino acids. From germline, CDR1 is DFQATT and CDR2 SNEGSKA (reference sequence). The trim removed 3 bases at V and 1 base at J, leaving 9 bases unmatched. The CDR3 DNA reads as TGCAGTGCTAGTGCGCGGACAGGTGGGGCCAAAAACATTCAGTACTTC. Its protein product is CSASARTGGAKNIQYF.

This clonotype was seen only a few times. The V call is TRBV3-1, the J call TRBJ2-2, with no clear D. Trimming removed 0 bases at V and 3 bases at J, with 11 bases between. In germline, CDR1 is LGHDT, CDR2 YNNKEL (reference sequence). The CDR3 is made up of 16 amino acids. Written as DNA, the CDR3 is TGTGCCAGCAGCCAAGATCTTGGCGGAGACACCGGGGAGCTGTTTTTT. Protein: CASSQDLGGDTGELFF.

This clonotype has at least ten counts. The chain is built from TRBV29-1 and TRBJ2-2; D not resolved. Between the trimmed V and J ends, which lost 3 bases and 6 bases, there was a span of 8 bases. This CDR3 is 12 amino acids long. CDR1 and CDR2 from the germline V gene are SQVTM and ANQGSEA. The CDR3 DNA follows: TGCAGCGTTGAGGTTCTACCCGGGGAGCTGTTTTTT. Translating gives CSVEVLPGELFF.

The chain links TRBV12-3 or TRBV12-4 to TRBJ1-2, with a weak D call TRBD1 (5 bases). V was trimmed by 6 bases and J by 7 bases, leaving 12 bases between them. This CDR3 region has 12 residues. DNA of the CDR3: TGTGCCAGCAGGCGAGGGGCGGGTGGCTACACCTTC. Translated, it gives CASRRGAGGYTF.

CDR3 loop: CSASHLEKYEQYF. CDR3 in DNA: TGCAGTGCTAGCCACCTAGAGAAATACGAGCAGTACTTC. This chain uses TRBV20-1 with TRBJ2-7; D not certain. The germline V gene encodes CDR1 DFQATT and CDR2 SNEGSKA (reference sequence). The V end lost 3 bases, the J end lost 4 bases, and 13 bases lay between the germline ends. This CDR3 has 13 residues.

The CDR3 is CASSQDRTGLEQFF. The DNA for the CDR3 is TGCGCCAGCAGCCAAGATCGGACTGGCTTGGAGCAGTTCTTC. The rearrangement links TRBV4-1 to TRBJ2-1; a possible D gene is TRBD2 (5 bases). This CDR3 region has 14 residues. CDR1 is MGHRA and CDR2 is YSYEKL in the germline V gene. Between the trimmed V and J ends, which lost 0 bases and 10 bases, there was a span of 13 bases.

V gene TRBV4-1 combines with J gene TRBJ2-3; D might be TRBD2 (6 bases). The CDR3 totals 20 residues. Trimming removed 0 bases at V and 1 base at J, with 23 bases between. Germline loops: CDR1 MGHRA, CDR2 YSYEKL. As DNA, the CDR3 is TGCGCCAGCAGCCAAGATTTTGCGGGGAGCTCGGCGTACGGCACAGATACGCAGTATTTT. Translated: CASSQDFAGSSAYGTDTQYF.

The J gene is TRBJ2-7, the V gene TRBV20-1, with 8 bases lining up with TRBD2. Trimming cost V 3 bases and J 6 bases; bases outside gene matches: 13. The CDR3 contains 15 residues. CDR1 is DFQATT and CDR2 is SNEGSKA in the germline V gene (reference sequence). CDR3 sequence (DNA): TGCAGTGCTAGGTCGCCCCGCCTAGCGGGTACCGAGCAGTACTTC. Residues: CSARSPRLAGTEQYF.

This chain connects TRBV18 to TRBJ2-5; 7 nucleotides align to TRBD2. Trimming removed 0 bases from V and 9 bases from J; junction bases left unmatched: 7. This CDR3 has 14 amino acids. Germline V gene data show CDR1 as KGHSH and CDR2 as LQKENI. Here the CDR3 DNA reads TGTGCCAGCTCACCACCCTCCGGGGGAGGGTCCCAGTACTTC. Protein: CASSPPSGGGSQYF.

This clonotype was seen a handful of times. The chain uses TRBV29-1 and TRBJ2-3, with 11 bases that match TRBD2. Germline V gene lookup returns CDR1 SQVTM and CDR2 ANQGSEA. The CDR3 extends over 15 amino acids. Trimming at V came to 4 bases and at J to 1 base, leaving 4 bases not matched to a gene. The CDR3 nucleotides are TGCAGCGTTGTTAAGGGACTAGCGGGCACAGATACGCAGTATTTT. As protein: CSVVKGLAGTDTQYF.

This clonotype was detected only a few times. The gene calls are TRBV5-1 and TRBJ2-3; the D gene is possibly TRBD2 (6 bases). Germline V CDR1 and CDR2: SGHRS, YFSETQ. V lost 0 bases, J lost 6 bases, and 14 bases lay in between. This CDR3 has 15 residues. In nucleotides, the CDR3 is TGCGCCAGCAGCTTGGTCGGGGGAAAAGGGGATACGCAGTATTTT. Protein: CASSLVGGKGDTQYF. The whole variable domain, filled in from reference TRBV5-1 and TRBJ2-3, reads KAGVTQTPRYLIKTRGQQVTLSCSPISGHRSVSWYQQTPGQGLQFLFEYFSETQRNKGNFPGRFSGRQFSNSRSEMNVSTLELGDSALYLCASSLVGGKGDTQYFGPGTRLTVL.

The CDR3 sequence: CASSLVGNLGGIFTDTQYF. CDR3 nucleotide sequence: TGTGCCAGCAGTCTTGTCGGTAATTTAGGCGGTATCTTCACAGATACGCAGTATTTT. The chain links TRBV28 to TRBJ2-3; D is uncertain. CDR3 length: 19 residues. The germline gives CDR1 MDHEN, CDR2 SYDVKM. V lost 5 bases, J lost 2 bases, and 26 bases lay in between. The full variable domain, completed using reference TRBV28 and TRBJ2-3, is DVKVTQSSRYLVKRTGEKVFLECVQDMDHENMFWYRQDPGLGLRLIYFSYDVKMKEKGDIPEGYSVSREKKERFSLILESASTNQTSMYLCASSLVGNLGGIFTDTQYFGPGTRLTVL.

In DNA, the CDR3 is TGCGCCAGCAGCTCACTAGCGGGAGTTGCTAATGAGCAGTTCTTC. Translating it yields CASSSLAGVANEQFF. The chain combines TRBV5-1 with TRBJ2-1; 11 bases match TRBD2. Germline V lookup: CDR1 SGHRS, CDR2 YFSETQ. This CDR3 has 15 amino acids. J lost 7 bases, V lost 3 bases, and 6 bases had no gene match.

This clonotype was counted between two and nine times. The chain links TRBV12-3 or TRBV12-4 to TRBJ2-2; TRBD2 aligns across 11 bases. V was clipped by 8 bases and J by 4 bases; unmatched bases: 12. This CDR3 has 17 residues. The CDR3 region is CASRAVAGGPGTGELFF. Here the CDR3 DNA reads TGTGCCAGCCGTGCGGTAGCGGGGGGGCCTGGCACCGGGGAGCTGTTTTTT.

The sample holds a few counts of this clonotype. The CDR3 DNA reads as TGCAGTGCTAGGGGCTCAAGTCGGAGCACAGATACGCAGTATTTT. Translating gives CSARGSSRSTDTQYF. The chain carries TRBV20-1 and TRBJ2-3, with no clear D. This CDR3 is 15 amino acids long. V lost 3 bases and J lost 0, with 13 bases in between. The germline V gene has CDR1 DFQATT and CDR2 SNEGSKA (reference sequence).

There are many counts of this clonotype. The rearrangement links TRBV5-1 to TRBJ2-4; no clear D gene. Germline values: CDR1 SGHRS, CDR2 YFSETQ. The CDR3 totals 14 residues. The V end lost 0 bases, the J end lost 7 bases, and 11 bases lay between the germline ends. CDR3 region: CASSLAGSINIQYF. For the CDR3, the DNA is TGCGCCAGCAGCTTGGCAGGATCGATCAACATTCAGTACTTC. The full variable domain, completed using reference TRBV5-1 and TRBJ2-4, is KAGVTQTPRYLIKTRGQQVTLSCSPISGHRSVSWYQQTPGQGLQFLFEYFSETQRNKGNFPGRFSGRQFSNSRSEMNVSTLELGDSALYLCASSLAGSINIQYFGAGTRLSVL.

This clonotype was detected ten times or more. The chain recombines TRBV9 with TRBJ2-2, with TRBD2 matching 12 bases. Per germline, CDR1 SGDLS and CDR2 YYNGEE. There are 15 residues in the CDR3. J gave up 6 bases and V 2 bases, and 2 bases lay outside the gene matches. The CDR3 loop is CASSVGLAGSGELFF. In DNA, the CDR3 is TGTGCCAGCAGCGTCGGACTAGCGGGATCCGGGGAGCTGTTTTTT.

The chain uses TRBV29-1 and TRBJ2-3, with 7 bases that match TRBD2. Germline-derived CDR1 and CDR2 are SQVTM and ANQGSEA. The CDR3 has 14 amino acids. J gave up 6 bases and V 5 bases, and 11 bases lay outside the gene matches. The CDR3: CSVSGGSRSDTQYF. The CDR3 nucleotides are TGCAGCGTTTCTGGCGGGAGCAGATCGGATACGCAGTATTTT.

This clonotype was recorded a few times. The V gene is TRBV5-1, the J gene TRBJ2-5, with TRBD1 identical over 10 bases. The CDR3 has 15 residues. Germline assignment: CDR1 SGHRS and CDR2 YFSETQ. J lost 4 bases, V lost 4 bases, and 7 bases had no gene match. The DNA of the CDR3 is TGCGCCAGCAGCATACGGACAGGGGGAATAGAGACCCAGTACTTC. The encoded protein is CASSIRTGGIETQYF.